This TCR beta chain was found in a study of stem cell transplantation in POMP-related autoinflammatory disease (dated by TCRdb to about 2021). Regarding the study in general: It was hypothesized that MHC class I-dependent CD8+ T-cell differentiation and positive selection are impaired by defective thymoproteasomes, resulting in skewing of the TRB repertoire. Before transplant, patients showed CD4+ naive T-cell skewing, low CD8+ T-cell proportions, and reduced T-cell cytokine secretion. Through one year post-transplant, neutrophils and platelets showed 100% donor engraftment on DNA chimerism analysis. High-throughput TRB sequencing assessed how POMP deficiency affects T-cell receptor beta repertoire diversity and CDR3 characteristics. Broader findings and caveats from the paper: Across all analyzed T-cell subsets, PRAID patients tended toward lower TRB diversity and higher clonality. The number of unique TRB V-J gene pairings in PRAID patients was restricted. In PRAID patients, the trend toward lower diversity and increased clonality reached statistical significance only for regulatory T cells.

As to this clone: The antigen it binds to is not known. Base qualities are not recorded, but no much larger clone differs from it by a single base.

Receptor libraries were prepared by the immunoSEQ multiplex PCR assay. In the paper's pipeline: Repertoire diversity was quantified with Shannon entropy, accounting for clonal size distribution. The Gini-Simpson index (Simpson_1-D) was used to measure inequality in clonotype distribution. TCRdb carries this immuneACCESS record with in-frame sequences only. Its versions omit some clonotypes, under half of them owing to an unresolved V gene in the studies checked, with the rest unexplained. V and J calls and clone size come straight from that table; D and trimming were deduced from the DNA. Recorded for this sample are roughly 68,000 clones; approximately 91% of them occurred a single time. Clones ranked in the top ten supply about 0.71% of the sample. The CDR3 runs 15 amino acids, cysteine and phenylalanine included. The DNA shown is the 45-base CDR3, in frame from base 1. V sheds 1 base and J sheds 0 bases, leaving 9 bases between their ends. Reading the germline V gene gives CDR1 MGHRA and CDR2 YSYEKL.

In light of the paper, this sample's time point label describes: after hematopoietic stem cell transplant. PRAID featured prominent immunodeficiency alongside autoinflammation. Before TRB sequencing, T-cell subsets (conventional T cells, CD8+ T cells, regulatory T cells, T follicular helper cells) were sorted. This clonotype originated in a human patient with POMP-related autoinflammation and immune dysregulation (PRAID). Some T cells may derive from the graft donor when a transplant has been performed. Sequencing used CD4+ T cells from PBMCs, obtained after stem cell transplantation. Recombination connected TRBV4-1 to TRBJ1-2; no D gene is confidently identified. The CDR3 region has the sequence CASSQGGLANYGYTF. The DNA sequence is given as TGCGCCAGCAGCCAAGGGGGTTTAGCTAACTATGGCTACACCTTC.